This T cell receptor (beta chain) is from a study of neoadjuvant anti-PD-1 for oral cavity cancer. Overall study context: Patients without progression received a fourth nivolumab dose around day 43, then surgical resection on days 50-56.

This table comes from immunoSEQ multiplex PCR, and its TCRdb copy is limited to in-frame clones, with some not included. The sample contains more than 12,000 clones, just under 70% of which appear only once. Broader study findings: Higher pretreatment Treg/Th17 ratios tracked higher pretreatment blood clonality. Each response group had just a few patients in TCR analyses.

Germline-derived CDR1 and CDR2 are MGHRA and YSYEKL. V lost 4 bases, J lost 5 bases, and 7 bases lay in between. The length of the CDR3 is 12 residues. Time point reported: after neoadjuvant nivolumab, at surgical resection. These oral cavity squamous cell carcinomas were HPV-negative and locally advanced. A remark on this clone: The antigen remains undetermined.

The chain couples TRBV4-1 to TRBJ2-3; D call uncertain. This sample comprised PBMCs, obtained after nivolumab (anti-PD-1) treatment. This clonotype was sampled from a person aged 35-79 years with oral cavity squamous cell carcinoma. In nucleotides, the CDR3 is TGCGCCAGCAGCCCAGGCGGAGATACGCAGTATTTT. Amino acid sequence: CASSPGGDTQYF.